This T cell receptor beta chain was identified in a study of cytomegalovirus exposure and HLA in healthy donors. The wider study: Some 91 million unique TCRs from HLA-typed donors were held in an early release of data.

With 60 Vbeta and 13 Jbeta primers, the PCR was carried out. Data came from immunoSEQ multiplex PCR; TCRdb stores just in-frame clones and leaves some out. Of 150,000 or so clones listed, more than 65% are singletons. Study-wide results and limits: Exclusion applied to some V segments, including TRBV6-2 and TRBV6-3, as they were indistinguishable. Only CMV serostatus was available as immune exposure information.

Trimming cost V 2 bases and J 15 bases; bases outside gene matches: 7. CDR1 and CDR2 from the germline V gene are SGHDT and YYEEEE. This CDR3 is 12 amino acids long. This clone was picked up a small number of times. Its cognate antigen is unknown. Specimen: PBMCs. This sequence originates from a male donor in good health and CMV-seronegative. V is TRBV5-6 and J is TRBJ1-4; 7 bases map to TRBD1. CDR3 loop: CASSLGGTTVFF. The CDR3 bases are TGTGCCAGCAGCTTAGGGGGCACCACCGTGTTTTTT. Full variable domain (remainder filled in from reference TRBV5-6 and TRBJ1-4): DAGVTQSPTHLIKTRGQQVTLRCSPKSGHDTVSWYQQALGQGPQFIFQYYEEEERQRGNFPDRFSGHQFPNYSSELNVNALLLGDSALYLCASSLGGTTVFFGSGTQLSVL.